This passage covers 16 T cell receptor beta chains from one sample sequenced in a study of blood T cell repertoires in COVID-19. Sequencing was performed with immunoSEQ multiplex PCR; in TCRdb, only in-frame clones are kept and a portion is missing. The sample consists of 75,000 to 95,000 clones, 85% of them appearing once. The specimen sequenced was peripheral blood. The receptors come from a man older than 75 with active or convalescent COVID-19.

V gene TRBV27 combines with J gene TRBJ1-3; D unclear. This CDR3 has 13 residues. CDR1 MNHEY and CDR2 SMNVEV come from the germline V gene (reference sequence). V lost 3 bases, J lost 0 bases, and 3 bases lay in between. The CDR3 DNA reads TGTGCCAGCAGTTTGCGCTCTGGAAACACCATATATTTT. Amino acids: CASSLRSGNTIYF.

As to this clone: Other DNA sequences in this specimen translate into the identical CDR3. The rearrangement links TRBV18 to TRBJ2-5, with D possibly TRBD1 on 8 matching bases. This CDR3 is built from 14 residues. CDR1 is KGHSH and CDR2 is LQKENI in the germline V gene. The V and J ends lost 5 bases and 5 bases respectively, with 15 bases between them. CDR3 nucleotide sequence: TGTGCCAGCTCAAGAGACAGGGGAGGGGAGACCCAGTACTTC. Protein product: CASSRDRGGETQYF.

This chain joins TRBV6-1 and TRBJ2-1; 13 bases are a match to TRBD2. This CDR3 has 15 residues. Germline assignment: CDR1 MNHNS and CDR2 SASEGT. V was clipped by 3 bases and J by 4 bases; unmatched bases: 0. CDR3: CASSETSGGYNEQFF. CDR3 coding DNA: TGTGCCAGCAGTGAGACTAGCGGGGGGTACAATGAGCAGTTCTTC.

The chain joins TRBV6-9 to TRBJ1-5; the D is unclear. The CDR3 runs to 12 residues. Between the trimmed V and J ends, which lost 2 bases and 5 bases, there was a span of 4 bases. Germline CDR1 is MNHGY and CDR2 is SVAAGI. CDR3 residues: CASSYPDQPQHF. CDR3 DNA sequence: TGTGCCAGCAGTTATCCGGATCAGCCCCAGCATTTT.

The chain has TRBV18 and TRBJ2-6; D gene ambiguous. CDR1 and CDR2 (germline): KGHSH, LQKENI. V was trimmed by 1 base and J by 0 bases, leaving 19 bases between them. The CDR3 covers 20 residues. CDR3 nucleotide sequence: TGTGCCAGCTCACCACTCGAAGGCAGCGCTCGGTACTCTGGGGCCAACGTCCTGACTTTC. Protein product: CASSPLEGSARYSGANVLTF.

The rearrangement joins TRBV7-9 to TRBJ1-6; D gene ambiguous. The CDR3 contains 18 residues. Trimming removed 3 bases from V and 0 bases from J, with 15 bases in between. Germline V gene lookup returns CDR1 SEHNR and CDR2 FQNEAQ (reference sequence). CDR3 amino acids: CASSFGVPGSSYNSPLHF. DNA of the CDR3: TGTGCCAGCAGCTTCGGGGTCCCAGGCAGCTCCTATAATTCACCCCTCCACTTT.

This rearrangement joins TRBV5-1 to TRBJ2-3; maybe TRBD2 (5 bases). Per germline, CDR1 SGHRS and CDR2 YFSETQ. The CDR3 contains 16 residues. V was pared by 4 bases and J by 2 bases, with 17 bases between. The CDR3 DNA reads TGCGCCAGCAGCCCGGGCCCGGGATTATTCACAGATACGCAGTATTTT. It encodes CASSPGPGLFTDTQYF. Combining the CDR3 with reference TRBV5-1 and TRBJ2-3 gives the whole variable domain KAGVTQTPRYLIKTRGQQVTLSCSPISGHRSVSWYQQTPGQGLQFLFEYFSETQRNKGNFPGRFSGRQFSNSRSEMNVSTLELGDSALYLCASSPGPGLFTDTQYFGPGTRLTVL.

DNA for the CDR3: TGTGCCAGCAGCTTAGGGGCTAGCGGAAGTCTTAGCACAGATACGCAGTATTTT. This gives the protein CASSLGASGSLSTDTQYF. The chain combines TRBV7-8 with TRBJ2-3, with 7 bases lining up with TRBD2. This CDR3 is 18 amino acids long. Germline CDR1 and CDR2: SGHVS and FQNEAQ. J lost 0 bases, V lost 1 base, and 10 bases had no gene match.

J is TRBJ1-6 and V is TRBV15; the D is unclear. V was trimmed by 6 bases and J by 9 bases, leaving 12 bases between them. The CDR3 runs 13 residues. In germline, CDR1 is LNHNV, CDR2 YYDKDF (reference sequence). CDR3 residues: CATSPGGISPLHF. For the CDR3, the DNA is TGTGCCACCAGTCCAGGAGGAATTTCACCCCTCCACTTT.

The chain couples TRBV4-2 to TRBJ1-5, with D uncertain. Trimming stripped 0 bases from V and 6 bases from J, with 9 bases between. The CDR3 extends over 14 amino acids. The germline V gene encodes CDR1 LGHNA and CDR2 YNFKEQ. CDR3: CASSQDGGSQPQHF. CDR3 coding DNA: TGTGCCAGCAGCCAAGATGGCGGTAGTCAGCCCCAGCATTTT.

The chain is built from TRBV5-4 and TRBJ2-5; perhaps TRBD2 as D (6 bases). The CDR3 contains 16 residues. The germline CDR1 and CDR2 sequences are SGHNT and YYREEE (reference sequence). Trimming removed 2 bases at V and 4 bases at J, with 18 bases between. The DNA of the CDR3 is TGTGCCAGCAGCTTACCGGGAGTCCCAGTGATAGAGACCCAGTACTTC. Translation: CASSLPGVPVIETQYF. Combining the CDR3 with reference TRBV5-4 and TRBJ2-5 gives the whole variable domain ETGVTQSPTHLIKTRGQQVTLRCSSQSGHNTVSWYQQALGQGPQFIFQYYREEENGRGNFPPRFSGLQFPNYSSELNVNALELDDSALYLCASSLPGVPVIETQYFGPGTRLLVL.

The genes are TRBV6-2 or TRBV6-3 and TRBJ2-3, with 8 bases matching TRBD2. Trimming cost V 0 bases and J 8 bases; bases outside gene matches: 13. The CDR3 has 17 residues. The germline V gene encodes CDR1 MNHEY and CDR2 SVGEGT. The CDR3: CASSYSSWTSQLGTQYF. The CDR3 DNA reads TGTGCCAGCAGTTACTCGTCCTGGACTAGCCAGTTAGGTACGCAGTATTTT.

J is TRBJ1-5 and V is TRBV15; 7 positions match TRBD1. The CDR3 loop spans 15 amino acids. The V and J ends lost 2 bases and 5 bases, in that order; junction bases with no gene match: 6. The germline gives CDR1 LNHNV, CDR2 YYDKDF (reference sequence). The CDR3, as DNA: TGTGCCACCAGCAGATGGGACAGAGCCTATCAGCCCCAGCATTTT. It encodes CATSRWDRAYQPQHF.

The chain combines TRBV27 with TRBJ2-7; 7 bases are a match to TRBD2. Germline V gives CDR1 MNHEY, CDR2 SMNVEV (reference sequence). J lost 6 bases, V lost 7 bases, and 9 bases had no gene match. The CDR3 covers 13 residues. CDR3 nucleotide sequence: TGTGCCAGCACCCTGGGAGGGACTCCCGAGCAGTACGTC. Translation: CASTLGGTPEQYV.

The DNA of the CDR3 is TGCGCCAGCAGCTTTACCGCGGAAGTCGGGGAGCTGTTTTTT. This gives the protein CASSFTAEVGELFF. The chain carries TRBV5-1 and TRBJ2-2, with D unresolved. Trimming stripped 2 bases from V and 7 bases from J, with 12 bases between. Per the germline V gene, CDR1 is SGHRS and CDR2 is YFSETQ. CDR3 length equals 14 residues.

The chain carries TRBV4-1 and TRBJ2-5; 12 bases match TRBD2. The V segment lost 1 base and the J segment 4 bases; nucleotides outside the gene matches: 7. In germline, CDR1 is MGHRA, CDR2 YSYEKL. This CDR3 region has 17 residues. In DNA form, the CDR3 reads TGCGCCAGCAGCCAAGGTCCTAGCGGGGGGGGGCTAGAGACCCAGTACTTC. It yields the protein CASSQGPSGGGLETQYF.